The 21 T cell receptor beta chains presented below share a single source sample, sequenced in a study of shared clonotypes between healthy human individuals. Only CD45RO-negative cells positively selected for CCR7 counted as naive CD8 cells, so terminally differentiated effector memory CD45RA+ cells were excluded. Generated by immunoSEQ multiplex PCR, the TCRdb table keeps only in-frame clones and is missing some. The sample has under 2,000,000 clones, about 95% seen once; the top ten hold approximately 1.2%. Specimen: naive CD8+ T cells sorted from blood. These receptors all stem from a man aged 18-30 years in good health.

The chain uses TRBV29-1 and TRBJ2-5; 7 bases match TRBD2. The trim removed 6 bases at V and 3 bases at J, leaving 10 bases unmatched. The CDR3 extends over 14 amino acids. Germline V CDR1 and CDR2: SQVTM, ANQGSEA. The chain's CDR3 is CSVRGEGFKETQYF. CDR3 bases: TGCAGCGTCCGGGGGGAGGGTTTTAAAGAGACCCAGTACTTC.

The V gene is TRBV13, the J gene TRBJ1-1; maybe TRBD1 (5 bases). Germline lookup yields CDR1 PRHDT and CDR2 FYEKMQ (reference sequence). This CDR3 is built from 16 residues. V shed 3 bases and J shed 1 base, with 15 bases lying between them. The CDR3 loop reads CASSLKGNRGNTEAFF. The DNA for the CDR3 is TGTGCCAGCAGCTTGAAAGGCAATAGGGGGAACACTGAAGCTTTCTTT.

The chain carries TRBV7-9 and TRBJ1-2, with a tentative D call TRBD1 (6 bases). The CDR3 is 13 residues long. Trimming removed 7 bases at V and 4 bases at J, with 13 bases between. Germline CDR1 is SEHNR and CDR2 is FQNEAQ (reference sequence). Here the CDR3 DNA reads TGTGCCAGCATCCAGGGACAAAGCTATGGCTACACCTTC. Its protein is CASIQGQSYGYTF.

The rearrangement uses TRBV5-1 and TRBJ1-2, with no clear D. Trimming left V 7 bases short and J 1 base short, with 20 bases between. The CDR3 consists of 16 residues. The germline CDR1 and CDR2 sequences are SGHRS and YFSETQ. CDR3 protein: CASSELGGSYNYGYTF. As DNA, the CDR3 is TGCGCCAGCTCCGAATTAGGAGGAAGTTATAACTATGGCTACACCTTC.

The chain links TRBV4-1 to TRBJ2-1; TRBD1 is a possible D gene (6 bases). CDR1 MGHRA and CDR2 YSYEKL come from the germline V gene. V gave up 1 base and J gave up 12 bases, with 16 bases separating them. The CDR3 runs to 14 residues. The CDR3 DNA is TGCGCCAGCAGCCAAGTGGGGGCCGTGGGGGTGCAGTTCTTC. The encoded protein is CASSQVGAVGVQFF.

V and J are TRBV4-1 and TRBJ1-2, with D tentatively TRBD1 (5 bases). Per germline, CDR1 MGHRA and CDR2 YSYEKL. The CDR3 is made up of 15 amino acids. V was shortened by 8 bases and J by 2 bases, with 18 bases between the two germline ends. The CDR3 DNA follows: TGCGCCAGCGGACTAAATCGGGAGGGGAACTATGGCTACACCTTC. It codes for CASGLNREGNYGYTF.

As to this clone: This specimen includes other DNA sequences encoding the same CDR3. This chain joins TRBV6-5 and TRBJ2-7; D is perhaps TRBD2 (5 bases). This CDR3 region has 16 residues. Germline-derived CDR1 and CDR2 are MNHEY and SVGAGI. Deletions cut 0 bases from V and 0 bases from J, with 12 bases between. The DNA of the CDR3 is TGTGCCAGCAGTTACTCGGTGGGAGCGACCTCCTACGAGCAGTACTTC. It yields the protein CASSYSVGATSYEQYF.

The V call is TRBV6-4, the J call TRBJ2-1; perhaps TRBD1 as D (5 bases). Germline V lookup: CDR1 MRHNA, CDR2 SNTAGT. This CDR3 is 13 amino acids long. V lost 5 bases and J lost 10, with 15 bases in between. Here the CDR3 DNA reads TGTGCCAGCAGTCCGACAGAATACGAGGAGCAGTTCTTC. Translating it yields CASSPTEYEEQFF.

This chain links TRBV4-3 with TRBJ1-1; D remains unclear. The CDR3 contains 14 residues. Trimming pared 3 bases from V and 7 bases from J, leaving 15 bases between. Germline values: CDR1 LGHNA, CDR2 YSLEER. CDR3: CASSQSGLSLEAFF. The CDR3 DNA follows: TGCGCCAGCAGCCAGTCCGGTCTGTCCCTTGAAGCTTTCTTT.

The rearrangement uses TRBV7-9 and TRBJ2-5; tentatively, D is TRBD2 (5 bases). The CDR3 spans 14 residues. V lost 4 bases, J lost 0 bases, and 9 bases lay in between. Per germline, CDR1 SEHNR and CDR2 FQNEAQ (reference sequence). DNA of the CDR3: TGTGCCAGCAGCTCGGACTCGAACCAAGAGACCCAGTACTTC. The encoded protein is CASSSDSNQETQYF. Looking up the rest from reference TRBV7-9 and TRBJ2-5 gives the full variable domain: DTGVSQNPRHKITKRGQNVTFRCDPISEHNRLYWYRQTLGQGPEFLTYFQNEAQLEKSRLLSDRFSAERPKGSFSTLEIQRTEQGDSAMYLCASSSDSNQETQYFGPGTRLLVL.

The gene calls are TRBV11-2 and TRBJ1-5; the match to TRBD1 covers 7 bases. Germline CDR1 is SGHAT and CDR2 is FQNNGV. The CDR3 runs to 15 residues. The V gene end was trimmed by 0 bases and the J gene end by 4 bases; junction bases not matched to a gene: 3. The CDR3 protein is CASSLDSGGNQPQHF. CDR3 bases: TGTGCCAGCAGCTTAGATTCAGGGGGGAATCAGCCCCAGCATTTT.

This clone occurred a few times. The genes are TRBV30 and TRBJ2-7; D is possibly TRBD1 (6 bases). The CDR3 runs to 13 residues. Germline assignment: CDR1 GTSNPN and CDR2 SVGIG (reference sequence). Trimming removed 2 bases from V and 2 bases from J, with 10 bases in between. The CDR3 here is CAWSSGDTYEQYF. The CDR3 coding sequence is TGTGCCTGGAGTTCCGGGGACACCTACGAGCAGTACTTC.

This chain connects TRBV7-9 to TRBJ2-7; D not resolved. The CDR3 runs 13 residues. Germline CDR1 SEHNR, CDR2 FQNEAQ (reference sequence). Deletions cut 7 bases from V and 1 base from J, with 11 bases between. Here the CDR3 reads CASTTPVSYEQYF. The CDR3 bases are TGTGCCAGCACCACCCCCGTATCCTACGAGCAGTACTTC.

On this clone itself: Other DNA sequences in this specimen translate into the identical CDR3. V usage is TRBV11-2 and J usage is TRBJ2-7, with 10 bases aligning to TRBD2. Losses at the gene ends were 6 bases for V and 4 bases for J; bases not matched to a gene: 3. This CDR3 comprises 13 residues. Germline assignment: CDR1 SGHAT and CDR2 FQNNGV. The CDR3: CASSPTSGYEQYF. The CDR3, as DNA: TGTGCCAGCAGTCCGACTAGCGGGTACGAGCAGTACTTC.

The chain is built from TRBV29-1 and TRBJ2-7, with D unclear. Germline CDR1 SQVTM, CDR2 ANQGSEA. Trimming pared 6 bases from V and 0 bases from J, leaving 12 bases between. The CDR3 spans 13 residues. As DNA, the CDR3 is TGCAGCGTCGGAGCGACGGACTCCTACGAGCAGTACTTC. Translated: CSVGATDSYEQYF.

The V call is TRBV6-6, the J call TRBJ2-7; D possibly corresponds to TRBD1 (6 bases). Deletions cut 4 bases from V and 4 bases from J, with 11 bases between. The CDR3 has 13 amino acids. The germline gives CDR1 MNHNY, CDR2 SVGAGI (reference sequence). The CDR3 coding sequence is TGTGCCAGCAGTTGGGACAACTCGTACGAGCAGTACTTC. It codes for CASSWDNSYEQYF.

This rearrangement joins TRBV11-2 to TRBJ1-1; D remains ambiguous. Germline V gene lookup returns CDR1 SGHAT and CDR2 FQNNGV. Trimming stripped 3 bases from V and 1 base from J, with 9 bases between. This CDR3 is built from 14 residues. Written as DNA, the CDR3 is TGTGCCAGCAGCTTGCAGGATGCGAACACTGAAGCTTTCTTT. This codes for CASSLQDANTEAFF. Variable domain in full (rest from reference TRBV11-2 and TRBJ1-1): EAGVAQSPRYKIIEKRQSVAFWCNPISGHATLYWYQQILGQGPKLLIQFQNNGVVDDSQLPKDRFSAERLKGVDSTLKIQPAKLEDSAVYLCASSLQDANTEAFFGQGTRLTVV.

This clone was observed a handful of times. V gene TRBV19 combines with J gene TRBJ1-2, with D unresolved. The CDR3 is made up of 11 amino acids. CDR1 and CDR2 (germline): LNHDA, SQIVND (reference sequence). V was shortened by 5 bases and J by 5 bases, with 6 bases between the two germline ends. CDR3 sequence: CASSAPYGYTF. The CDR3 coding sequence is TGTGCCAGTAGTGCCCCTTATGGCTACACCTTC.

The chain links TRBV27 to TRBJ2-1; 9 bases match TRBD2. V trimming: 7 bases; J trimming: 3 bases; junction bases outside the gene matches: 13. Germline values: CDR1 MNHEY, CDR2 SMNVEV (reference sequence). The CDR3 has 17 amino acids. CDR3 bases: TGTGCCAGCACTAAGGTTTTGCGGGGGGGCCTCTACAATGAGCAGTTCTTC. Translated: CASTKVLRGGLYNEQFF.

The CDR3 region has the DNA TGTGCCAGCAGCCCCAGTCCCAATGAAAAACTGTTTTTT. Translating it yields CASSPSPNEKLFF. The genes are TRBV7-9 and TRBJ1-4; D is unclear. The CDR3 covers 13 residues. The V gene's germline CDR1 is SEHNR and CDR2 FQNEAQ (reference sequence). V gave up 5 bases and J gave up 5 bases, with 9 bases separating them.

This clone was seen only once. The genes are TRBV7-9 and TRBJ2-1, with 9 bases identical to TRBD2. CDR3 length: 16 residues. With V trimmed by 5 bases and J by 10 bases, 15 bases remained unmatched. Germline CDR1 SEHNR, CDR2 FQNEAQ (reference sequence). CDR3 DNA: TGTGCCAGCAGCCCTCCGGTAGCGGGAGCCTTGGGGGAGCAGTTCTTC. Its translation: CASSPPVAGALGEQFF.